Listed here are 26 T cell receptor beta chains from one sample, sequenced in a study of cytomegalovirus exposure and HLA in healthy donors. Use of 60 Vbeta and 13 Jbeta primers characterized the PCR. TCRdb keeps only in-frame clones here, not all; method: immunoSEQ multiplex PCR. The table records tens of thousands of clones, 81% of them present only once. The sample consisted of PBMCs. The receptors here all came from a woman aged 35 to 49 in good health and CMV-seronegative.

This clone was seen only once. This rearrangement joins TRBV6-1 to TRBJ2-1; D uncertain. The germline V gene has CDR1 MNHNS and CDR2 SASEGT. There are 15 residues in the CDR3. The ends were cut back, 8 bases at V and 0 bases at J, with 14 bases in the middle. The CDR3, as DNA: TGTGCCAGCGCCGGAACTTGGAGCTCCTACAATGAGCAGTTCTTC. It codes for CASAGTWSSYNEQFF.

This chain joins TRBV7-8 and TRBJ2-3; TRBD2 aligns across 14 bases. Unmatched junction bases numbered 8, after V lost 4 bases and J lost 2 bases. The CDR3 loop spans 18 amino acids. CDR1 SGHVS and CDR2 FQNEAQ come from the germline V gene. In nucleotides, the CDR3 is TGTGCCAGCAGCTCAAGCAGGACTAGCGGGGGGAACACAGATACGCAGTATTTT. It codes for CASSSSRTSGGNTDTQYF.

The chain couples TRBV5-4 to TRBJ1-2; possibly TRBD1 for D (6 bases). The germline V gene encodes CDR1 SGHNT and CDR2 YYREEE (reference sequence). Trimming pared 6 bases from V and 6 bases from J, leaving 15 bases between. There are 13 residues in the CDR3. The CDR3 here is CASTRERGNGYTF. The CDR3 region has the DNA TGTGCCAGCACCAGGGAAAGGGGGAATGGCTACACCTTC.

The chain combines TRBV12-5 with TRBJ2-1; 13 nucleotides agree with TRBD2. With V trimmed by 1 base and J by 3 bases, 6 bases remained unmatched. The CDR3 length is 18 residues. The germline CDR1 and CDR2 sequences are LGHNT and FRNRAP. The CDR3 sequence: CASGLGLAGGRGYNEQFF. The CDR3 coding sequence is TGTGCTAGTGGTTTGGGACTAGCGGGGGGCCGGGGCTACAATGAGCAGTTCTTC.

This clone turned up a few times. V is TRBV7-3 and J is TRBJ2-1; 9 bases are a match to TRBD2. In germline, CDR1 is SGHTA, CDR2 FQGTGA. The junction had 1 base not matched to a gene; V was cut back by 4 bases and J by 6 bases. The CDR3 is 13 amino acids. The CDR3 DNA is TGTGCCAGCAGCTCGGGACTAGCCAATGAGCAGTTCTTC. Translated: CASSSGLANEQFF.

V is TRBV12-5 and J is TRBJ1-4; TRBD1 aligns across 10 bases. J gave up 6 bases and V 4 bases, and 5 bases lay outside the gene matches. The CDR3 loop spans 15 amino acids. CDR1 is LGHNT and CDR2 is FRNRAP in the germline V gene. The CDR3 loop is CASGSWTGGDEKLFF. The CDR3 nucleotides are TGTGCTAGTGGTTCCTGGACAGGGGGAGATGAAAAACTGTTTTTT.

With regard to this clone: The junction shows a germline mismatch at one end, possibly a read error. The sample carries other DNA sequences with the same CDR3. The V call is TRBV19, the J call TRBJ1-4; D not certain. This CDR3 is built from 12 residues. The germline V gene has CDR1 LNHDA and CDR2 SQIVND (reference sequence). CDR3 in amino acids: CASSMVSGKLFF. Here the CDR3 DNA reads TGTGCCAGCAGTATGGTGTCCGGAAAACTGTTTTTT.

The chain carries TRBV4-1 and TRBJ1-3, with D perhaps TRBD1 (5 bases). CDR1 MGHRA and CDR2 YSYEKL come from the germline V gene. The V end was cut by 3 bases, the J end by 0 bases, with 12 bases between. The CDR3 loop spans 16 amino acids. CDR3 sequence (DNA): TGCGCCAGCAGCCACCCGGACATATCCTCTGGAAACACCATATATTTT. This translates into CASSHPDISSGNTIYF.

The gene calls are TRBV2 and TRBJ2-2; D possibly corresponds to TRBD1 (5 bases). The germline gives CDR1 SNHLY, CDR2 FYNNEI. V dropped 6 bases and J dropped 3 bases, with 11 bases sitting between them. The CDR3 spans 14 residues. CDR3: CASRFSGHTGELFF. DNA of the CDR3: TGTGCCAGCAGGTTCTCAGGGCACACCGGGGAGCTGTTTTTT.

Sample share makes this clone medium-sized (0.01 to 0.1%). The chain uses TRBV7-9 and TRBJ2-7; D unresolved. Germline loops: CDR1 SEHNR, CDR2 FQNEAQ (reference sequence). The CDR3 consists of 14 residues. Trimming stripped 0 bases from V and 2 bases from J, with 8 bases between. This chain's CDR3 is CASSLASTAYEQYF. CDR3 bases: TGTGCCAGCAGCTTAGCCAGCACAGCCTACGAGCAGTACTTC.

The genes are TRBV5-1 and TRBJ1-5, with D hard to call. CDR3 length: 13 residues. The germline gives CDR1 SGHRS, CDR2 YFSETQ. V was pared by 0 bases and J by 4 bases, with 5 bases between. The CDR3 reads CASSLGANQPQHF. CDR3 DNA: TGCGCCAGCAGCTTGGGCGCTAATCAGCCCCAGCATTTT.

The chain carries TRBV7-9 and TRBJ1-2; D not certain. CDR1 SEHNR and CDR2 FQNEAQ come from the germline V gene (reference sequence). This CDR3 has 14 residues. V lost 6 bases, J lost 5 bases, and 16 bases lay in between. CDR3 sequence: CASSTDTPLYGYTF. The CDR3 DNA reads TGTGCCAGCAGTACCGACACACCGCTATATGGCTACACCTTC.

The chain carries TRBV5-8 and TRBJ2-1, with 8 bases that match TRBD1. The CDR3 runs to 15 residues. Germline CDR1 is SGHTS and CDR2 is YDEGEE. Unmatched junction bases numbered 5, after V lost 0 bases and J lost 6 bases. In DNA form, the CDR3 reads TGTGCCAGCAGCTTGGACAGGGGGATTCCCAATGAGCAGTTCTTC. Its translation: CASSLDRGIPNEQFF.

V gene TRBV10-1 combines with J gene TRBJ1-5; D ambiguous. Trimming left V 1 base short and J 1 base short, with 17 bases between. The germline CDR1 and CDR2 sequences are WNHNN and SYGVQD (reference sequence). The CDR3 extends over 18 amino acids. Written as DNA, the CDR3 is TGCGCCAGCAGTGAGTTGGCACCGAAAAATGGCAGCAATCAGCCCCAGCATTTT. Translation gives CASSELAPKNGSNQPQHF.

The chain joins TRBV2 to TRBJ1-1; 7 nucleotides agree with TRBD1. Germline V CDR1 and CDR2: SNHLY, FYNNEI. The J segment lost 5 bases and the V segment lost 5 bases, leaving 11 bases of the junction unmatched. This CDR3 region has 15 residues. The CDR3 coding sequence is TGTGCCAGCAGTAGACAGGGCCAGGGTTTGACTGAAGCTTTCTTT. Protein: CASSRQGQGLTEAFF.

The chain carries TRBV6-4 and TRBJ1-1, with D possibly matching TRBD1 (6 bases). Germline V gene sequence: CDR1 MRHNA, CDR2 SNTAGT. With 6 bases removed from V and 5 bases from J, the gap between germline ends came to 16 bases. The CDR3 has 14 amino acids. Written as DNA, the CDR3 is TGTGCCAGCAGCCTAGTCGGGGGGACAACTGAAGCTTTCTTT. This encodes CASSLVGGTTEAFF.

The rearrangement joins TRBV7-2 to TRBJ1-2; D is unclear. The CDR3 extends over 14 amino acids. The germline CDR1 and CDR2 sequences are SGHTA and FQGNSA. The V end lost 6 bases, the J end lost 0 bases, and 11 bases lay between the germline ends. The CDR3 sequence is CASSLTSANYGYTF. The CDR3 coding sequence is TGTGCCAGCAGTTTGACATCAGCTAACTATGGCTACACCTTC. The variable domain in full, with the rest retrieved from reference TRBV7-2 and TRBJ1-2, is GAGVSQSPSNKVTEKGKDVELRCDPISGHTALYWYRQSLGQGLEFLIYFQGNSAPDKSGLPSDRFSAERTGGSVSTLTIQRTQQEDSAVYLCASSLTSANYGYTFGSGTRLTVV.

This chain joins TRBV14 and TRBJ2-3, with D possibly being TRBD2 (5 bases). This CDR3 has 15 residues. Per the germline V gene, CDR1 is SGHDN and CDR2 is FVKESK. V gave up 1 base and J gave up 1 base, with 9 bases separating them. CDR3 nucleotides: TGTGCCAGCAGCCAAGGCTGGACTCGCACAGATACGCAGTATTTT. Its protein is CASSQGWTRTDTQYF.

The rearrangement links TRBV6-5 to TRBJ2-5; 8 positions match TRBD1. The V gene end was trimmed by 0 bases and the J gene end by 2 bases; junction bases not matched to a gene: 2. This CDR3 has 15 residues. The germline gives CDR1 MNHEY, CDR2 SVGAGI. The CDR3 DNA is TGTGCCAGCAGTTACTCGAGACAGGGGCAAGAGACCCAGTACTTC. Its protein product is CASSYSRQGQETQYF.

V gene TRBV29-1 combines with J gene TRBJ1-2, with 8 bases matching TRBD1. V shed 6 bases, J shed 6 bases, and the junction held 9 bases outside the gene matches. Looked up from germline, CDR1 is SQVTM and CDR2 is ANQGSEA. This CDR3 spans 13 amino acids. In DNA form, the CDR3 reads TGCAGCGTGGAACCGGGACAGGAAAATGGCTACACCTTC. Encoded protein: CSVEPGQENGYTF.

This chain links TRBV7-6 with TRBJ1-5; no clear D. Germline CDR1 and CDR2: SGHVS and FNYEAQ. The CDR3 consists of 12 residues. V gave up 4 bases and J gave up 4 bases, with 5 bases separating them. The CDR3 reads CASSSNNQPQHF. DNA of the CDR3: TGTGCCAGCAGCTCAAATAATCAGCCCCAGCATTTT. Using reference TRBV7-6 and TRBJ1-5 for the parts outside the CDR3, the full variable domain is GAGVSQSPRYKVTKRGQDVALRCDPISGHVSLYWYRQALGQGPEFLTYFNYEAQQDKSGLPNDRFSAERPEGSISTLTIQRTEQRDSAMYRCASSSNNQPQHFGDGTRLSIL.

The chain combines TRBV15 with TRBJ2-1, with a possible D match to TRBD1 (6 bases). Germline CDR1 is LNHNV and CDR2 is YYDKDF (reference sequence). There are 15 residues in the CDR3. Trimming took off 3 bases at V and 0 bases at J, with 9 bases between the two ends. This chain's CDR3 is CATSSRQASYNEQFF. CDR3 DNA sequence: TGTGCCACCAGCAGCCGACAGGCCTCCTACAATGAGCAGTTCTTC. The complete variable domain, with remaining parts taken from reference TRBV15 and TRBJ2-1, reads DAMVIQNPRYQVTQFGKPVTLSCSQTLNHNVMYWYQQKSSQAPKLLFHYYDKDFNNEADTPDNFQSRRPNTSFCFLDIRSPGLGDTAMYLCATSSRQASYNEQFFGPGTRLTVL.

J is TRBJ2-3 and V is TRBV7-8; 9 bases align to TRBD2. CDR3 length: 15 residues. The germline V gene encodes CDR1 SGHVS and CDR2 FQNEAQ. V shed 4 bases, J shed 8 bases, and the junction held 10 bases outside the gene matches. The CDR3 sequence: CASSSFGTSLGTQYF. The CDR3 DNA is TGTGCCAGCAGCTCCTTCGGGACTAGCTTGGGTACGCAGTATTTT.

The chain employs TRBV10-3 and TRBJ1-6; 10 bases agree with TRBD1. Trimming cost V 6 bases and J 6 bases; bases outside gene matches: 2. The germline V gene encodes CDR1 ENHRY and CDR2 SYGVKD. This CDR3 comprises 14 residues. As DNA, the CDR3 is TGTGCCATCAGGGGGGACAGGGGTAATTCACCCCTCCACTTT. Translating it yields CAIRGDRGNSPLHF.

This clone has only a few counts. The chain is built from TRBV7-9 and TRBJ1-5; D is uncertain. This CDR3 region has 15 residues. Per the germline V gene, CDR1 is SEHNR and CDR2 is FQNEAQ (reference sequence). V lost 1 base, J lost 0 bases, and 7 bases lay in between. CDR3 protein: CASSLGGYSNQPQHF. The CDR3 DNA is TGTGCCAGCAGCTTAGGAGGGTATAGCAATCAGCCCCAGCATTTT.

This clone was recorded only once. This chain uses TRBV6-1 with TRBJ2-3; D perhaps matches TRBD2 (5 bases). There are 15 residues in the CDR3. Germline CDR1 reads MNHNS; CDR2 reads SASEGT. The V end was cut by 2 bases, the J end by 4 bases, with 13 bases between. This chain's CDR3 is CASSEHGVASDTQYF. CDR3 bases: TGTGCCAGCAGTGAACACGGGGTTGCTTCAGATACGCAGTATTTT.